A single T cell receptor (beta chain) is shown here with its context. The antigen is not known. These data belong to a study of T cell responses to AZD1222 COVID-19 vaccine. Study context: Doses given second, at about 4 or about 12 weeks, were pooled.

Germline values: CDR1 MNHEY, CDR2 SVGAGI. This CDR3 is 15 amino acids long. The V end lost 8 bases, the J end lost 0 bases, and 14 bases lay between the germline ends. Measured with immunoSEQ multiplex PCR; TCRdb has only the in-frame clones, and not every one. This table holds 180,000 or so clones, 85% to 90% found once. Whole-study results and caveats: Just a handful of people given AZD1222 tested seropositive at baseline. As reported, nearly half of all spike-specific TCRs target variant regions that are unmutated. Clonal diversity was possibly underestimated; the donors were predominantly white British and more often female.

The sequencing here drew on peripheral blood, taken on day 0 of AZD1222 vaccination. V gene TRBV6-5 combines with J gene TRBJ1-3, with D unresolved. The clonotype originates from an adult in good health. The chain's CDR3 is CASLPKKSSGNTIYF. As DNA, the CDR3 is TGTGCCAGCTTACCAAAGAAGTCCTCTGGAAACACCATATATTTT.